This passage covers 5 T cell receptor beta chains from one sample sequenced in a study of blood T cell repertoires in COVID-19. Generated by immunoSEQ multiplex PCR, the TCRdb table keeps only in-frame clones and is missing some. Seen here are 70,000 to 90,000 clones, 78% observed once, and the top ten hold roughly 15%. The specimen sequenced was peripheral blood. These receptors came from a human donor in a cohort sampled during active COVID-19.

This clone was seen only a few times. This chain connects TRBV6-6 to TRBJ2-7, with a tentative D call TRBD1 (6 bases). Germline CDR1 is MNHNY and CDR2 is SVGAGI (reference sequence). Between the trimmed V and J ends, which lost 6 bases and 2 bases, there was a span of 17 bases. The CDR3 is 15 amino acids. The CDR3 sequence: CASSPPSQGPYEQYF. In DNA form, the CDR3 reads TGTGCCAGCAGCCCTCCCTCCCAGGGGCCCTACGAGCAGTACTTC.

The chain recombines TRBV2 with TRBJ1-1, with 8 bases matching TRBD1. Trimming cost V 7 bases and J 4 bases; bases outside gene matches: 8. The CDR3 has 14 amino acids. CDR1 and CDR2 (germline): SNHLY, FYNNEI. The CDR3 loop is CASTTGTGFTEAFF. CDR3 nucleotide sequence: TGTGCCAGCACCACCGGGACAGGCTTCACTGAAGCTTTCTTT. The full variable domain, completed using reference TRBV2 and TRBJ1-1, is EPEVTQTPSHQVTQMGQEVILRCVPISNHLYFYWYRQILGQKVEFLVSFYNNEISEKSEIFDDQFSVERPDGSNFTLKIRSTKLEDSAMYFCASTTGTGFTEAFFGQGTRLTVV.

V is TRBV9 and J is TRBJ2-3; the D gene is possibly TRBD2 (6 bases). V was shortened by 0 bases and J by 0 bases, with 8 bases between the two germline ends. Germline lookup yields CDR1 SGDLS and CDR2 YYNGEE. This CDR3 spans 15 amino acids. This chain's CDR3 is CASSVELASTDTQYF. For the CDR3, the DNA is TGTGCCAGCAGCGTAGAGCTAGCGAGCACAGATACGCAGTATTTT.

The rearrangement joins TRBV29-1 to TRBJ1-1; D gene uncertain. V was cut by 0 bases and J by 1 base, with 9 bases left in between. Looked up from germline, CDR1 is SQVTM and CDR2 is ANQGSEA. The CDR3 contains 14 residues. CDR3 bases: TGCAGCGTTGAAGATTTGAGAGAGAACACTGAAGCTTTCTTT. It encodes CSVEDLRENTEAFF.

The chain joins TRBV7-6 to TRBJ2-2; unclear D gene. The germline V gene has CDR1 SGHVS and CDR2 FNYEAQ. V was pared by 0 bases and J by 5 bases, with 10 bases between. The CDR3 loop spans 15 amino acids. CDR3 bases: TGTGCCAGCAGCTTAGCGCCGCTGAGGACCGGGGAGCTGTTTTTT. Encoded protein: CASSLAPLRTGELFF.